This T cell receptor beta chain comes out of a study of blood T cells in healthy people across ages. Whole-study findings and limits: More naive CD4+ cells and higher diversity were found in long-lived than in aged donors.

Primers used in a second PCR of roughly 6 to 11 cycles were a sample-barcoded 5' primer and a J-beta primer mix. Via MiXCR, TCRdb re-called the 5' RACE reads, giving one row per CDR3 protein. The table has hundreds of thousands of distinct CDR3 sequences, 29% seen once. In its sample, this clonotype was seen once. Antigen unknown. V shed 5 bases and J shed 3 bases, with 15 bases lying between them. Germline CDR1 and CDR2: SEHNR and FQNEAQ (reference sequence). The CDR3 covers 15 residues. V usage is TRBV7-9 and J usage is TRBJ2-3, with D unresolved. This TCR was sampled from a woman of 80 years or more in good health. What was sequenced was blood. CDR3 in amino acids: CASSAAPAFTDTQYF. The CDR3 DNA sequence: TGTGCCAGCAGCGCGGCTCCGGCCTTTACAGATACGCAGTATTTT.